Listed below are T cell receptor beta chains from one sample, sequenced in a study of cytotoxic CD8 clonotypes in ibrutinib-treated CLL. TCRdb's copy holds only in-frame clones and misses some; the assay was immunoSEQ multiplex PCR. The top ten clones hold around a third of a sample with roughly 47,000 clones, 53% of them seen once. Sample: PBMCs, taken after 12 months of ibrutinib treatment. The origin of the receptors is a human donor with chronic lymphocytic leukemia. Each CDR3 is given with its conserved first and last residue. The order of the fields is D gene, clone size, J gene, V gene, CDR3 DNA, CDR3 protein. The D gene is left open where the match is weak. Clone size is given for some rows only: seen once, a few or many times, or a class if the clone is expanded.

.	.	TRBJ2-3	TRBV5-4	TGTGCCAGCAGCTTTTCGGGGACAGATACGCAGTATTTT	CASSFSGTDTQYF
.	.	TRBJ2-3	TRBV9	TGTGCCAGCAGCGTTTTGACAGATACGCAGTATTTT	CASSVLTDTQYF
.	.	TRBJ2-1	TRBV5-4	TGTGCCAGCAGCTTGGACGGGACCAAGAACAATGAGCAGTTCTTC	CASSLDGTKNNEQFF
TRBD1	.	TRBJ1-2	TRBV5-1	TGCGCCAGCAGCTTGGGGACAGGGGACTATGGCTACACCTTC	CASSLGTGDYGYTF
.	.	TRBJ1-4	TRBV27	TGTGCCAGCAGTGGGATGGGGAGAGGTGAAAAACTGTTTTTT	CASSGMGRGEKLFF
TRBD1	.	TRBJ2-7	TRBV28	TGTGCCACCGCGAGGGGACAGAGGACAGGGAACGAATTC	CATARGQRTGNEF
.	.	TRBJ1-5	TRBV19	TGTGCCAGTAGTATGCCAGGGACCAATCAGCCCCAGCATTTT	CASSMPGTNQPQHF
.	.	TRBJ2-1	TRBV27	TGTGCCAGCAGTATTGGGACTGGGTTAGTGTGGCAGTTCTTC	CASSIGTGLVWQFF
.	.	TRBJ1-5	TRBV15	TGTGCCACCAGCAGATTCGGGGGGAGCGCTCAGCCCCAGCATTTT	CATSRFGGSAQPQHF
.	few	TRBJ1-2	TRBV27	TGTGCCAGCACGGGGAGTGGTGGCTACACCTTC	CASTGSGGYTF
.	few	TRBJ1-5	TRBV7-2	TGTGCCAGCAGCCCACAGGGTCAGCCCCAGCATTTT	CASSPQGQPQHF
TRBD1	.	TRBJ2-1	TRBV28	TGTGCCAGCAGTGACAGGGCTTGGCAGTTCTTC	CASSDRAWQFF
.	.	TRBJ1-4	TRBV2	TGTGCCGGGAGGGGCGCTGGGGAAAAACTGTTTTTT	CAGRGAGEKLFF
TRBD1	.	TRBJ2-5	TRBV28	TGTGCCAGCAGTTCCCTGGGACAGGGTGGGGAGACCCAGTACTTC	CASSSLGQGGETQYF
TRBD2	.	TRBJ2-2	TRBV27	TGTGCCAGCAGTTTTCCAGGACTAGCGGGAGCCACCGGGGAGCTGTTTTTT	CASSFPGLAGATGELFF
.	few	TRBJ1-2	TRBV5-1	TGCGCCAGCAGCTTGTCAACAGCATATGGCTACACCTTC	CASSLSTAYGYTF
.	.	TRBJ2-7	TRBV7-9	TGTGCCAGCAGCCCGTACTACGAGCAGTACTTC	CASSPYYEQYF
.	few	TRBJ1-6	TRBV4-1	TGCGCCAGCAGCCAAGAGACGGGGAGCTCCTATAATTCACCCCTCCACTTT	CASSQETGSSYNSPLHF
.	.	TRBJ1-1	TRBV27	TGTGCCAGCAGTTTACAGGGAAACACTGAAGCTTTCTTT	CASSLQGNTEAFF
.	few	TRBJ1-5	TRBV27	TGTGCCAGCAGTTTACGGACCGGTGGGTTTCAGCCCCAGCATTTT	CASSLRTGGFQPQHF
TRBD1	few	TRBJ2-7	TRBV9	TGTGCCAGCAGCGTAGCAACAGGGGGCCCCTCCTACGAGCAGTACTTC	CASSVATGGPSYEQYF
.	few	TRBJ1-2	TRBV30	TGTGCCTGGAGTGAGGGACGGAGAACTTACGGCACCTTC	CAWSEGRRTYGTF
.	.	TRBJ1-3	TRBV15	TGTGCCACCAGCAGTTGGCAGCCCTCCTCTGGAAACACCATATATTTT	CATSSWQPSSGNTIYF
TRBD1	.	TRBJ1-5	TRBV10-3	TGTGCCAGCAGTACCGGGACAGTAAATCAGCCCCAGCATTTT	CASSTGTVNQPQHF
TRBD2	.	TRBJ2-7	TRBV27	TGTGCCAGCAGTACATGGCGGCTAGCGGGAGCATACGAGCAGTACTTC	CASSTWRLAGAYEQYF
TRBD1	few	TRBJ1-2	TRBV2	TGTGCCAGCAGTAAAGGACAGGGGAGCTATGGCTACACCTTC	CASSKGQGSYGYTF
.	.	TRBJ2-5	TRBV28	TGTGCCAGCAGTCACCCACCTAGCAACAAAGAGACCCAGTACTTC	CASSHPPSNKETQYF
.	.	TRBJ2-7	TRBV5-5	TGTGCCAGCAGCTTAAGGGGGAGCTACGAGCAGTACTTC	CASSLRGSYEQYF
.	.	TRBJ2-3	TRBV28	TGTGCCAGCAGTTTAACCCAAGATACGCAGTATTTT	CASSLTQDTQYF
.	.	TRBJ2-7	TRBV14	TGTGCCAGCTCCGCGCCGGGACGCTCGAACTACGAGCAGTACTTC	CASSAPGRSNYEQYF
TRBD2	.	TRBJ2-1	TRBV27	TGTGCCAGCAGTTTAGGACTAGCGTTTGGGTACAATGAGCAGTTCTTC	CASSLGLAFGYNEQFF
.	.	TRBJ1-1	TRBV9	TGTGCCAGCAGTCCAAACGGACGGTTTGAAGCTTTCTTT	CASSPNGRFEAFF
.	.	TRBJ1-1	TRBV30	TGTGCCTGGATAAGGCGGTGGAACACTGAAGCTTTCTTT	CAWIRRWNTEAFF
.	.	TRBJ2-5	TRBV21-1	TGTGCCAGCAGCATCGAGACAGGGAGGCAAGAGACCCAGTACTTC	CASSIETGRQETQYF
TRBD1	.	TRBJ1-1	TRBV27	TGTGCCAGCACCCACCGGGGACAGGGACGAAATGAAGCTTTCTTT	CASTHRGQGRNEAFF
TRBD1	.	TRBJ2-1	TRBV13	TGTGCCAGCAGTAAGTTACAGGGGGCGAATGAGCAGTTCTTC	CASSKLQGANEQFF
.	.	TRBJ1-3	TRBV13	TGTGCCAGCAGCAACAGGATTACCTCTGGAAACACCATATATTTT	CASSNRITSGNTIYF
TRBD2	.	TRBJ2-1	TRBV5-4	TGTGCCAGCAGCCGCGAGGTAGCGGGCTCCTACAATGAGCAGTTCTTC	CASSREVAGSYNEQFF
TRBD1	few	TRBJ1-2	TRBV10-2	TGCGCCAGCAGTGAGTCCAGGACAGGGGGCGATGGCTACACCTTC	CASSESRTGGDGYTF
TRBD2	.	TRBJ2-7	TRBV5-1	TGCGCCAGCAGCTTGGGTCTCACTAGCGACAGCGCCTACGAGCAGTACTTC	CASSLGLTSDSAYEQYF
.	.	TRBJ2-1	TRBV5-6	TGTGCCAGCAGCTTGGGCCCTAATAATGAGCAGTTCTTC	CASSLGPNNEQFF
.	few	TRBJ1-2	TRBV10-2	TGCGCCAGCAGTGAGAGTGCGAATCCTTTTAACTATGGCTACACCTTC	CASSESANPFNYGYTF
TRBD2	few	TRBJ2-3	TRBV29-1	TGCAGCGTTGGACTAGCGGGACCCACAGATACGCAGTATTTT	CSVGLAGPTDTQYF
.	.	TRBJ2-7	TRBV6-4	TGTGCCAGCCCCCCCTACGAGCAGTACTTC	CASPPYEQYF
TRBD1	.	TRBJ2-1	TRBV10-3	TGTGCCATCAGTGAGCCGACAGGGCCTCTCCTGGGTGAGCAGTTCTTC	CAISEPTGPLLGEQFF
.	.	TRBJ1-1	TRBV18	TGTGCCAGCTCACCCTCGGACGGGGGGATCAGGGACACTGAAGCTTTCTTT	CASSPSDGGIRDTEAFF
.	.	TRBJ2-2	TRBV28	TGTGCCAGCACCGACAGCAACACCGGGGAGCTGTTTTTT	CASTDSNTGELFF
TRBD2	.	TRBJ2-7	TRBV5-4	TGTGCCAGCAGCCTAGCCGGGACTAGCGGCGTTTACGAGCAGTACTTC	CASSLAGTSGVYEQYF
.	few	TRBJ2-1	TRBV4-1	TGCGCCAGCAACCAGGGGACCAACAATGAGCAGTTCTTC	CASNQGTNNEQFF
.	once	TRBJ2-7	TRBV6-6	TGTGCCAGCCGAACAGACAGGAGACCACCCTACGAGCAGTACTTC	CASRTDRRPPYEQYF
.	few	TRBJ1-2	TRBV19	TGTGCCAGTAGTATTCTGGCACTCAAGGAGGACTATGGCTACACCTTC	CASSILALKEDYGYTF